The T cell receptor beta chain under discussion was sequenced for a study of beta chain features in type 1 diabetes (dated by TCRdb to 2016 to 2019). About the study as a whole: Mean age, gender distribution, total cell number and subset yield were not different between patients and healthy donors. In the study, TCRB repertoires of sorted circulating CD4+ T cell subsets from recently diagnosed type 1 diabetes patients were compared with those of matched healthy donors. Regulatory and stem cell-like memory subsets were obtained from only 8 patients and roughly eight healthy donors, while naive and central memory subsets were obtained from all 28 donors. A total of about 110 million sorted cells were examined across all samples, and the number of cells per subset was strongly correlated with RNA yield. What the authors observed across the whole study: At VDJ recombination sites, type 1 diabetes patients had fewer insertions and more deleted nucleotides, which implies abnormalities in thymic rearrangement. Because small numbers of individuals were included in the HLA sub-analyses, any influence of HLA type on TCRB rearrangement was left unresolved. Because cDNA was sequenced instead of genomic DNA, highly expressing activated cells could be over-represented, though the groups showed no difference in activation or CD3 levels. Naive, central memory and regulatory TCRB repertoires appeared to be more alike among patients than among healthy donors. Type 1 diabetes patients showed a moderate but significant shortening of TCRB CDR3 length in all four CD4+ subsets. Shorter templates might be favored by PCR, yet because patient and control samples were amplified and corrected together, any such skew would affect both groups equally.

CDR3 length: 15 amino acids, cysteine to phenylalanine. Of the read, only the CDR3 DNA is kept; its 45 bases are in frame from base 1. Unmatched junction bases come to 4, with V trimmed by 1 base and J by 3 bases. Looking up the germline V gene yields CDR1 LGHNA and CDR2 YSLEER. In the case of this clone: The target of this receptor is not known. No much larger clone is present one base from it, and per-base qualities are unavailable.

Each donor gave one peripheral blood draw, about 100 mL on average, collected into heparinised tubes. Naive, central memory, regulatory and stem cell-like memory CD4+ T cells were sorted on a BD FACSAria II using a panel including CD45RO, CCR7, CD25, CD127, CD95 and CD27. A purity above 95% was achieved for all sorted populations. PBMCs were isolated immediately by Lymphoprep density gradient centrifugation and stained directly without culture. To minimize batch effects, samples were stained and sorted in pairs, one healthy donor with one patient per experiment. The entire isolated RNA was reverse transcribed using the High Capacity cDNA Reverse Transcription Kit, and thus expressed TCRB transcripts were sequenced. Deep immunoSEQ sequencing was performed on naive, central memory and regulatory T cell samples, with an average of roughly 3.3 million total reads per sample. Sorted cells were lysed in RLT buffer, and RNA was extracted using DNase-treated RNeasy Micro or Mini kits according to cell number. Each cell subset was processed separately to prevent cross-contamination, with patient and healthy donor samples processed together. The immunoSEQ multiplex PCR was used to amplify TCRB sequences from cDNA, yielding 87-bp fragments that span the CDR3 region. Sequencing of the amplicons was performed on the Illumina HiSeq platform. Processing in the source paper ran as follows. PCR bias was computationally corrected using synthetic template baselines, reads within Hamming distance 2 were collapsed, and singletons that could not be merged were discarded. Reads were aligned to IMGT to assign V, D and J genes, CDR3 length, and insertions or deletions at six rearrangement sites. Within each subset, clonotype counts were normalized to sorted cell number, after which true diversity and Gini coefficients were computed with the tcR R package. The overlap coefficient, calculated on TCRB nucleotide sequences, was used to measure repertoire sharing. As a proxy for the pre-selection repertoire, out-of-frame TCRB sequences from naive cells were analyzed. TCRdb provides this immuneACCESS table in a form limited to in-frame rearrangements. Some clones are lacking; in checked studies, under half of them reflect an unresolved V gene, and why the rest are absent is not known. V, J and clone size are taken as reported in that table, and D and trimming were inferred from the DNA itself. Recorded for this sample are approximately 150,000 clones; around 63% of them occurred a single time. The biggest ten clones account for around 0.08% of the sample.

The rearrangement combines TRBV4-3 with TRBJ2-7; TRBD1 lines up with 9 middle nucleotides. Sequenced material: naive CD4+ T cells from blood. The cell subset or site label corresponds to: true naive CD4+ T cells. The TCR originated in a man aged 30 to 39 with type 1 diabetes. This receptor carries the CDR3 CASSQVPGQGYEQYF. The nucleotide sequence reads TGCGCCAGCAGCCAAGTCCCGGGACAGGGCTACGAGCAGTACTTC.